This is a list of T cell receptor beta chains from one sample in a study of CD8 T cells in ankylosing spondylitis. TCRdb used MiXCR to reprocess the 5' RACE reads, holding one entry per CDR3 protein. The data hold some 46,000 distinct CDR3 sequences, with approximately 11% observed a single time. Sequencing was performed on blood, either unsorted or a sorted T cell fraction (not recorded which). Source of these receptors: a male donor with ankylosing spondylitis or in good health (not recorded which). Each CDR3 is given with its conserved first and last residue. D genes are given only for firm matches. The listing skips clone size in some rows; elsewhere it reads once, few, many or a size class.

clone_size: medium-sized; v_call: TRBV5-1; j_call: TRBJ1-1; d_call: TRBD1; cdr3_aa: CATSGTGRFTEAFF; cdr3_nt: TGCGCCACTTCCGGGACAGGTCGTTTCACTGAAGCTTTCTTT
clone_size: few; v_call: TRBV29-1; j_call: TRBJ2-2; d_call: NA; cdr3_aa: CSVEWGNTGELFF; cdr3_nt: TGCAGCGTTGAATGGGGGAACACCGGGGAGCTGTTTTTT
clone_size: many; v_call: TRBV4-1; j_call: TRBJ2-7; d_call: NA; cdr3_aa: CASSQPQESSYEQYF; cdr3_nt: TGCGCCAGCAGCCAACCACAGGAGAGCTCCTACGAGCAGTACTTC
clone_size: few; v_call: TRBV6-1; j_call: TRBJ2-1; d_call: TRBD1; cdr3_aa: CASSPGQDHYNEQFF; cdr3_nt: TGTGCCAGCAGTCCGGGACAGGACCACTACAATGAGCAGTTCTTC
clone_size: many; v_call: TRBV5-1; j_call: TRBJ1-1; d_call: TRBD1; cdr3_aa: CASSRGDRVFGTEAFF; cdr3_nt: TGCGCCAGCAGCCGTGGGGACAGGGTGTTTGGCACTGAAGCTTTCTTT
clone_size: many; v_call: TRBV12-3/TRBV12-4; j_call: TRBJ1-2; d_call: TRBD1; cdr3_aa: CASSRTGGARGYTF; cdr3_nt: TGTGCCAGCAGTAGGACAGGGGGCGCCAGGGGCTACACCTTC
clone_size: many; v_call: TRBV12-3/TRBV12-4; j_call: TRBJ1-1; d_call: NA; cdr3_aa: CASSPGSTEAFF; cdr3_nt: TGTGCCAGCAGTCCGGGGAGCACTGAAGCTTTCTTT
clone_size: many; v_call: TRBV12-3/TRBV12-4; j_call: TRBJ1-1; d_call: TRBD1; cdr3_aa: CASSRQGGFSEAFF; cdr3_nt: TGTGCCAGCAGTCGACAGGGTGGCTTTAGTGAAGCTTTCTTT
clone_size: NA; v_call: TRBV2; j_call: TRBJ2-7; d_call: NA; cdr3_aa: CASSEVPTAGEQYF; cdr3_nt: TGTGCCAGCAGTGAGGTACCAACAGCAGGCGAGCAGTACTTC
clone_size: many; v_call: TRBV28; j_call: TRBJ1-2; d_call: NA; cdr3_aa: CASSSAQFYYGYTF; cdr3_nt: TGTGCCAGCAGTTCCGCACAGTTTTACTATGGCTACACCTTC
clone_size: NA; v_call: TRBV3-1; j_call: TRBJ1-5; d_call: TRBD1; cdr3_aa: CASSPGGGDQPQHF; cdr3_nt: TGTGCCAGCAGCCCAGGGGGGGGGGATCAGCCCCAGCATTTT
clone_size: many; v_call: TRBV12-3/TRBV12-4; j_call: TRBJ2-1; d_call: TRBD1; cdr3_aa: CASSSLGQGKLSEQFF; cdr3_nt: TGTGCCAGCAGTTCCCTGGGACAGGGAAAACTTAGTGAGCAGTTCTTC
clone_size: many; v_call: TRBV3-1; j_call: TRBJ2-7; d_call: NA; cdr3_aa: CASSQSYSTYEQYF; cdr3_nt: TGTGCCAGCAGCCAATCCTACAGCACCTACGAGCAGTACTTC
clone_size: many; v_call: TRBV27; j_call: TRBJ1-5; d_call: NA; cdr3_aa: CASSFRDQPQHF; cdr3_nt: TGTGCCAGCAGTTTCAGGGATCAGCCCCAGCATTTT
clone_size: many; v_call: TRBV4-2; j_call: TRBJ2-3; d_call: TRBD2; cdr3_aa: CASTWTSGEYGTDTQYF; cdr3_nt: TGTGCCAGCACTTGGACTAGCGGGGAGTATGGCACAGATACGCAGTATTTT
clone_size: NA; v_call: TRBV30; j_call: TRBJ1-1; d_call: NA; cdr3_aa: CAWSGQSNTEAFF; cdr3_nt: TGTGCCTGGAGCGGACAGTCTAACACTGAAGCTTTCTTT
clone_size: many; v_call: TRBV5-1; j_call: TRBJ1-4; d_call: TRBD1; cdr3_aa: CASSSGTGSTNEKLFF; cdr3_nt: TGCGCCAGCAGCTCCGGGACAGGGTCGACTAATGAAAAACTGTTTTTT
clone_size: many; v_call: TRBV20-1; j_call: TRBJ1-1; d_call: NA; cdr3_aa: CSATSEGGTEAFF; cdr3_nt: TGCAGTGCTACCTCCGAGGGAGGTACTGAAGCTTTCTTT
clone_size: many; v_call: TRBV5-1; j_call: TRBJ2-7; d_call: NA; cdr3_aa: CASSLGDREDEQYF; cdr3_nt: TGCGCCAGCAGCTTAGGAGACAGGGAGGACGAGCAGTACTTC
clone_size: many; v_call: TRBV12-3/TRBV12-4; j_call: TRBJ1-5; d_call: NA; cdr3_aa: CASSFHLGRNQPQHF; cdr3_nt: TGTGCCAGCAGTTTCCACCTGGGACGGAATCAGCCCCAGCATTTT
clone_size: NA; v_call: TRBV7-8; j_call: TRBJ2-3; d_call: NA; cdr3_aa: CASSQGSDTQYF; cdr3_nt: TGTGCCAGCAGCCAGGGTTCGGATACGCAGTATTTT
clone_size: many; v_call: TRBV12-3/TRBV12-4; j_call: TRBJ2-1; d_call: TRBD2; cdr3_aa: CASSLFAGGRRADGEQFF; cdr3_nt: TGTGCCAGCAGTTTGTTTGCGGGGGGGCGCCGTGCGGACGGTGAGCAGTTCTTC
clone_size: many; v_call: TRBV10-3; j_call: TRBJ2-5; d_call: NA; cdr3_aa: CAISHLSQETQYF; cdr3_nt: TGTGCCATCAGCCACCTATCCCAAGAGACCCAGTACTTC
clone_size: few; v_call: TRBV28; j_call: TRBJ2-3; d_call: NA; cdr3_aa: CASSLPGHSTDTQYF; cdr3_nt: TGTGCCAGCAGTTTACCGGGACATAGCACAGATACGCAGTATTTT
clone_size: many; v_call: TRBV12-3/TRBV12-4; j_call: TRBJ1-2; d_call: NA; cdr3_aa: CASSLNSWEGYTF; cdr3_nt: TGTGCCAGCAGTTTAAATTCCTGGGAAGGCTACACCTTC
clone_size: many; v_call: TRBV12-3/TRBV12-4; j_call: TRBJ1-3; d_call: NA; cdr3_aa: CASSPRSSGNTIYF; cdr3_nt: TGTGCCAGCAGCCCCAGGAGCTCTGGAAACACCATATATTTT
clone_size: many; v_call: TRBV11-2; j_call: TRBJ1-5; d_call: NA; cdr3_aa: CASSPSRSRGLHQPQHF; cdr3_nt: TGTGCCAGCAGCCCGTCGAGATCCAGGGGTTTGCATCAGCCCCAGCATTTT
clone_size: NA; v_call: TRBV29-1; j_call: TRBJ2-7; d_call: TRBD1; cdr3_aa: CSVGTGQGAPEQYF; cdr3_nt: TGCAGCGTTGGTACGGGACAGGGGGCGCCTGAGCAGTACTTC
clone_size: many; v_call: TRBV12-3/TRBV12-4; j_call: TRBJ1-5; d_call: NA; cdr3_aa: CASSRSTSNQPQHF; cdr3_nt: TGTGCCAGCAGTCGATCCACGAGCAATCAGCCCCAGCATTTT
clone_size: many; v_call: TRBV12-3/TRBV12-4; j_call: TRBJ1-5; d_call: NA; cdr3_aa: CASSYTGNQPQHF; cdr3_nt: TGTGCCAGCAGTTACACAGGGAACCAGCCCCAGCATTTT
clone_size: many; v_call: TRBV2; j_call: TRBJ2-7; d_call: NA; cdr3_aa: CASNKHGNEQYF; cdr3_nt: TGTGCCAGCAACAAGCACGGCAACGAGCAGTACTTC
clone_size: many; v_call: TRBV29-1; j_call: TRBJ2-7; d_call: TRBD1; cdr3_aa: CSALGTGHEQYF; cdr3_nt: TGCAGTGCCCTTGGGACAGGGCACGAGCAGTACTTC
clone_size: NA; v_call: TRBV15; j_call: TRBJ1-1; d_call: NA; cdr3_aa: CATHGRTVMNTEAFF; cdr3_nt: TGTGCCACCCACGGAAGAACGGTGATGAACACTGAAGCTTTCTTT
clone_size: many; v_call: TRBV6-1; j_call: TRBJ2-7; d_call: NA; cdr3_aa: CASSPGHPIYEQYF; cdr3_nt: TGTGCCAGCAGTCCGGGACACCCCATATACGAGCAGTACTTC
clone_size: many; v_call: TRBV12-3/TRBV12-4; j_call: TRBJ1-2; d_call: TRBD1; cdr3_aa: CASSLINLQGYGYTF; cdr3_nt: TGTGCCAGCAGTTTAATAAATCTACAGGGGTATGGCTACACCTTC
clone_size: NA; v_call: TRBV5-1; j_call: TRBJ1-5; d_call: TRBD1; cdr3_aa: CASRSGTGFNQPQHF; cdr3_nt: TGCGCCAGCAGAAGTGGGACAGGATTCAATCAGCCCCAGCATTTT
clone_size: few; v_call: TRBV7-9; j_call: TRBJ1-1; d_call: NA; cdr3_aa: CASSDRGSDTEAFF; cdr3_nt: TGTGCCAGCAGCGACCGGGGATCGGACACTGAAGCTTTCTTT
clone_size: many; v_call: TRBV20-1; j_call: TRBJ2-7; d_call: TRBD2; cdr3_aa: CSATGTSGYEQYF; cdr3_nt: TGCAGTGCTACAGGGACTAGCGGTTACGAGCAGTACTTC
clone_size: few; v_call: TRBV5-1; j_call: TRBJ2-2; d_call: NA; cdr3_aa: CASSLDRATTGELFF; cdr3_nt: TGCGCCAGCAGCTTGGACAGAGCCACTACCGGGGAGCTGTTTTTT
clone_size: NA; v_call: TRBV11-2; j_call: TRBJ1-2; d_call: TRBD1; cdr3_aa: CASSPAGQGHSYTF; cdr3_nt: TGTGCCAGCAGTCCTGCTGGACAGGGACATAGCTACACCTTC
clone_size: few; v_call: TRBV7-9; j_call: TRBJ2-7; d_call: TRBD1; cdr3_aa: CASSPPGQEVSYEQYF; cdr3_nt: TGTGCCAGCAGCCCTCCGGGACAGGAAGTTTCCTACGAGCAGTACTTC
clone_size: many; v_call: TRBV6-2/TRBV6-3; j_call: TRBJ1-5; d_call: NA; cdr3_aa: CASSLGQPQHF; cdr3_nt: TGTGCCAGCAGTCTCGGTCAGCCCCAGCATTTT
clone_size: many; v_call: TRBV9; j_call: TRBJ1-4; d_call: NA; cdr3_aa: CASNLGATNEKLFF; cdr3_nt: TGTGCCAGCAACCTGGGTGCAACTAATGAAAAACTGTTTTTT
clone_size: NA; v_call: TRBV3-1; j_call: TRBJ1-1; d_call: TRBD1; cdr3_aa: CASSRTGERTEAFF; cdr3_nt: TGTGCCAGCAGCCGGACAGGGGAGCGCACTGAAGCTTTCTTT
clone_size: many; v_call: TRBV12-3/TRBV12-4; j_call: TRBJ1-5; d_call: NA; cdr3_aa: CASTSGTPWSQPQHF; cdr3_nt: TGTGCCAGCACCTCCGGGACCCCCTGGAGTCAGCCCCAGCATTTT
clone_size: NA; v_call: TRBV11-2; j_call: TRBJ1-1; d_call: NA; cdr3_aa: CASSLGTTGAAFF; cdr3_nt: TGTGCCAGCAGCTTAGGGACGACGGGGGCGGCTTTCTTT